These 9 T cell receptor beta chains came from one sample sequenced in a study of blood T cell repertoires in COVID-19. Generated by immunoSEQ multiplex PCR, the TCRdb table keeps only in-frame clones and is missing some. Of fewer than 200,000 clones listed, more than 70% were seen once; the top ten hold approximately 18%. Material for sequencing was peripheral blood. These receptors were collected from a woman in her seventies who had recovered from COVID-19.

This clone was seen only once. The rearrangement links TRBV10-3 to TRBJ2-1; 9 nucleotides line up with TRBD2. This CDR3 comprises 15 residues. Germline assignment: CDR1 ENHRY and CDR2 SYGVKD. Unmatched junction bases numbered 6, after V lost 7 bases and J lost 2 bases. The CDR3 spells CAITPASGTYNEQFF. As DNA, the CDR3 is TGTGCCATCACCCCGGCTAGCGGGACCTACAATGAGCAGTTCTTC.

This clone was counted once. The chain links TRBV7-2 to TRBJ2-7, with TRBD1 identical over 7 bases. The CDR3 sequence is 15 residues long. V shed 5 bases, J shed 2 bases, and the junction held 9 bases outside the gene matches. Germline values: CDR1 SGHTA, CDR2 FQGNSA. The CDR3 sequence is CASSTRTGGTYEQYF. CDR3 nucleotides: TGTGCCAGCAGCACCCGGACAGGTGGAACCTACGAGCAGTACTTC. Full variable domain (rest looked up from reference TRBV7-2 and TRBJ2-7): GAGVSQSPSNKVTEKGKDVELRCDPISGHTALYWYRQSLGQGLEFLIYFQGNSAPDKSGLPSDRFSAERTGGSVSTLTIQRTQQEDSAVYLCASSTRTGGTYEQYFGPGTRLTVT.

This sequence joins TRBV15 and TRBJ2-5; TRBD2 agrees at 11 bases. Germline CDR1 LNHNV, CDR2 YYDKDF (reference sequence). The V and J ends lost 0 bases and 4 bases, in that order; junction bases with no gene match: 10. The CDR3 extends over 18 amino acids. CDR3 protein: CATSRDRDSGRGAETQYF. In nucleotides, the CDR3 is TGTGCCACCAGCAGAGATCGGGATAGCGGGAGGGGAGCAGAGACCCAGTACTTC. Full variable domain (rest looked up from reference TRBV15 and TRBJ2-5): DAMVIQNPRYQVTQFGKPVTLSCSQTLNHNVMYWYQQKSSQAPKLLFHYYDKDFNNEADTPDNFQSRRPNTSFCFLDIRSPGLGDTAMYLCATSRDRDSGRGAETQYFGPGTRLLVL.

The chain couples TRBV6-5 to TRBJ1-2, with a possible D match to TRBD1 (5 bases). Germline CDR1 is MNHEY and CDR2 is SVGAGI. V lost 0 bases, J lost 7 bases, and 12 bases lay in between. The CDR3 contains 14 residues. CDR3 amino acids: CASSYSAGLGGYTF. CDR3 sequence (DNA): TGTGCCAGCAGTTACTCGGCGGGGCTGGGTGGCTACACCTTC.

The V gene is TRBV7-6, the J gene TRBJ2-1, with D uncertain. The V end lost 5 bases, the J end lost 9 bases, and 17 bases lay between the germline ends. The CDR3 is 14 residues long. CDR1 and CDR2 (germline): SGHVS, FNYEAQ. CDR3 region: CASSRASKLGEQFF. As DNA, the CDR3 is TGTGCCAGCAGCAGAGCCTCTAAACTTGGTGAGCAGTTCTTC.

The rearrangement joins TRBV18 to TRBJ1-3; 7 bases agree with TRBD1. The CDR3 consists of 15 residues. Germline-derived CDR1 and CDR2 are KGHSH and LQKENI. The ends lost 3 bases at V and 4 bases at J; junction bases unmatched: 6. CDR3 in amino acids: CASSPPRGGGNTIYF. The CDR3 DNA is TGTGCCAGCTCACCCCCTCGAGGGGGCGGAAACACCATATATTTT.

The CDR3 protein is CASSQGLGYGYTF. The DNA of the CDR3 is TGTGCCAGCTCCCAGGGACTGGGCTATGGCTACACCTTC. This chain connects TRBV18 to TRBJ1-2, with D possibly TRBD1 on 5 matching bases. Germline values: CDR1 KGHSH, CDR2 LQKENI. The CDR3 extends over 13 amino acids. Trimming cost V 6 bases and J 4 bases, with 12 bases left between them.

With regard to this clone: At one end the junction does not follow the germline gene, possibly because of a read error. The V call is TRBV27, the J call TRBJ1-3; D unclear. CDR3 length: 15 amino acids. Germline CDR1 reads MNHEY; CDR2 reads SMNVEV (reference sequence). The CDR3 is CAGSLRSTSGNTIYF. The CDR3 region has the DNA TGTGCCGGCAGTTTGAGGTCAACCTCTGGAAACACCATATATTTT.

This clone was detected a few times. The chain employs TRBV7-3 and TRBJ2-5; D is perhaps TRBD2 (6 bases). Germline loops: CDR1 SGHTA, CDR2 FQGTGA. Trimming shortened V by 2 bases and J by 5 bases, and 15 bases separated the two germline ends. The CDR3 is made up of 15 amino acids. This CDR3 reads CASSLSGTGPETQYF. CDR3 bases: TGTGCCAGCAGCTTATCGGGGACTGGCCCCGAGACCCAGTACTTC.